These 17 T cell receptor beta chains came from one sample sequenced in a study of OX40 agonist ivuxolimab in advanced cancers. Profiled with immunoSEQ multiplex PCR; TCRdb holds only in-frame clones, not every one. This sample has around 50,000 clones, with roughly 94% found just once. The sample here was CD4+ or CD8+ T cells sorted from blood, taken in a trial of the OX40 agonist ivuxolimab. Receptors were obtained from an adult with an advanced solid tumor such as melanoma, head and neck, liver or kidney cancer.

V is TRBV10-1 and J is TRBJ2-1; possibly TRBD1 or TRBD2 for D (5 bases each). Germline CDR1 and CDR2: WNHNN and SYGVQD (reference sequence). Trimming removed 6 bases at V and 0 bases at J, with 21 bases between. The CDR3 runs to 18 residues. The CDR3 spells CASSGAAAGGSSYNEQFF. CDR3 DNA: TGCGCCAGCAGCGGGGCGGCGGCGGGTGGGAGCTCCTACAATGAGCAGTTCTTC.

V usage is TRBV25-1 and J usage is TRBJ2-2; 7 positions match TRBD1. V shed 3 bases and J 6 bases; nucleotides not matched to a gene: 7. Germline V gene data show CDR1 as MGHDK and CDR2 as SYGVNS. This CDR3 has 15 residues. CDR3: CASSDDRVYAGELFF. In nucleotides, the CDR3 is TGTGCCAGCAGTGATGACAGGGTATATGCCGGGGAGCTGTTTTTT.

This chain connects TRBV25-1 to TRBJ1-2; no clear D gene. Germline CDR1 and CDR2: MGHDK and SYGVNS. The CDR3 is made up of 14 amino acids. Trimming left V 4 bases short and J 0 bases short, with 9 bases between. The chain's CDR3 is CASSVAAANYGYTF. In DNA form, the CDR3 reads TGTGCCAGCAGTGTGGCGGCGGCTAACTATGGCTACACCTTC.

This chain connects TRBV7-9 to TRBJ2-7; D is unresolved. Trimming cost V 5 bases and J 6 bases, with 14 bases left between them. Germline V gives CDR1 SEHNR, CDR2 FQNEAQ (reference sequence). This CDR3 has 13 amino acids. This CDR3 reads CASSPLNRPEQYF. CDR3 nucleotides: TGTGCCAGCAGCCCCCTTAATCGGCCCGAGCAGTACTTC.

V usage is TRBV27 and J usage is TRBJ2-7; D gene uncertain. CDR3 length: 15 amino acids. The V end was cut by 6 bases, the J end by 1 base, with 16 bases between. Germline V lookup: CDR1 MNHEY, CDR2 SMNVEV (reference sequence). The CDR3 sequence: CASRLNWAESYEQYF. The CDR3 coding sequence is TGTGCCAGCAGGTTAAATTGGGCGGAATCCTACGAGCAGTACTTC.

This chain links TRBV11-3 with TRBJ2-1, with 8 bases aligning to TRBD2. Germline values: CDR1 SGHNT, CDR2 YENEEA. The CDR3 has 16 residues. After removal of 3 bases from V and 5 bases from J, the junction contained 9 bases not matched to a gene. CDR3 in amino acids: CASSFSHLAGDNEQFF. DNA of the CDR3: TGTGCCAGCAGCTTCTCCCATCTAGCGGGTGACAATGAGCAGTTCTTC.

This chain links TRBV5-6 with TRBJ2-7; no definite D call. The germline V gene has CDR1 SGHDT and CDR2 YYEEEE. The CDR3 has 12 residues. V lost 4 bases and J 6 bases, leaving 11 bases between the germline ends. The CDR3 DNA follows: TGTGCCAGCAGCACCGACCCGGCCGAGCAGTACTTC. It is translated as CASSTDPAEQYF.

The chain employs TRBV2 and TRBJ1-1, with D tentatively TRBD1 (6 bases). The ends were cut back, 6 bases at V and 8 bases at J, with 16 bases in the middle. CDR3 size: 13 residues. CDR1 and CDR2 (germline): SNHLY, FYNNEI. The CDR3 here is CASSPGTSTEAFF. In nucleotides, the CDR3 is TGTGCCAGCAGCCCTGGGACATCAACCGAAGCTTTCTTT.

V usage is TRBV5-4 and J usage is TRBJ1-5, with D unresolved. Trimming left V 4 bases short and J 8 bases short, with 13 bases between. This CDR3 comprises 13 residues. Germline V gene sequence: CDR1 SGHNT, CDR2 YYREEE (reference sequence). This CDR3 reads CASSEAPGEPQHF. The CDR3 bases are TGTGCCAGCAGCGAGGCCCCTGGGGAGCCCCAGCATTTT.

V usage is TRBV11-2 and J usage is TRBJ2-7; D is undetermined. Deletions cut 0 bases from V and 4 bases from J, with 4 bases between. The CDR3 has 12 amino acids. Germline lookup yields CDR1 SGHAT and CDR2 FQNNGV. Written as DNA, the CDR3 is TGTGCCAGCAGCTTAGATGAGTACGAGCAGTACTTC. This codes for CASSLDEYEQYF.

This CDR3 reads CASSEGGQGAFF. CDR3 DNA sequence: TGCGCCAGCAGTGAGGGGGGACAGGGAGCTTTCTTT. V is TRBV10-2 and J is TRBJ1-1; 9 bases are shared with TRBD1. The CDR3 runs 12 residues. V shed 2 bases, J shed 10 bases, and the junction held 2 bases outside the gene matches. Germline V CDR1 and CDR2: WSHSY, SAAADI.

The table lists this clone with a count of one. The chain couples TRBV11-2 to TRBJ2-4, with a weak D call TRBD1 (5 bases). V lost 4 bases and J lost 6, with 13 bases in between. The CDR3 has 14 amino acids. The germline CDR1 and CDR2 sequences are SGHAT and FQNNGV. In DNA form, the CDR3 reads TGTGCCAGCAGCTCCCTAGTGGGGCCAAACATTCAGTACTTC. Protein product: CASSSLVGPNIQYF.

The V and J genes are TRBV13 and TRBJ2-2, with no clear D. The CDR3 consists of 12 residues. Trimming took 5 bases from V and 7 from J, leaving 8 bases between them. CDR1 is PRHDT, CDR2 FYEKMQ, per germline (reference sequence). The DNA of the CDR3 is TGTGCCAGCAGCCTATCACTCGGGGAGCTGTTTTTT. Protein product: CASSLSLGELFF.

The chain employs TRBV28 and TRBJ2-1; D perhaps matches TRBD2 (5 bases). From germline, CDR1 is MDHEN and CDR2 SYDVKM. Between the trimmed V and J ends, which lost 7 bases and 0 bases, there was a span of 13 bases. The CDR3 contains 15 residues. CDR3 amino acids: CASTGSRDSYNEQFF. The CDR3 bases are TGTGCCAGCACCGGAAGTCGGGACTCCTACAATGAGCAGTTCTTC.

This chain connects TRBV28 to TRBJ1-5; maybe TRBD1 (6 bases). CDR1 and CDR2 (germline): MDHEN, SYDVKM. Trimming removed 3 bases at V and 2 bases at J, with 8 bases between. The CDR3 totals 14 residues. In nucleotides, the CDR3 is TGTGCCAGCAGTTTTAGGGGGGGCAATCAGCCCCAGCATTTT. Translation gives CASSFRGGNQPQHF.

The V and J genes are TRBV11-2 and TRBJ2-7; D may be TRBD2 (5 bases). This CDR3 comprises 16 residues. Germline CDR1 is SGHAT and CDR2 is FQNNGV. V lost 4 bases and J lost 3, with 19 bases in between. CDR3 residues: CASSSSLGEPSYEQYF. The DNA of the CDR3 is TGTGCCAGCAGCTCCTCCCTCGGGGAACCCAGCTACGAGCAGTACTTC.

This rearrangement joins TRBV19 to TRBJ2-7, with TRBD1 identical over 7 bases. The J segment lost 6 bases and the V segment lost 3 bases, leaving 2 bases of the junction unmatched. The CDR3 runs to 12 residues. The V gene's germline CDR1 is LNHDA and CDR2 SQIVND (reference sequence). CDR3 nucleotides: TGTGCCAGTAGTATGTCAGGGGGCGAGCAGTACTTC. Protein product: CASSMSGGEQYF.